A selection of T cell receptor beta chains follows, all from one sample in a study of CD8+ T cells in alopecia areata. Data came from immunoSEQ multiplex PCR; TCRdb stores just in-frame clones and leaves some out. The table shows approximately 58,000 clones, with around 47% occurring only once. Material for sequencing was NKG2D-low CD8+ T cells sorted from blood. The receptors here all came from a human donor with alopecia areata. Both conserved end residues are part of each CDR3. D genes are given only for firm matches. Only some rows state a clone size, as once, few, many or a class for expanded clones.

clone_size	j_call	v_call	d_call	cdr3_aa	cdr3_nt
few	TRBJ2-4	TRBV5-4	TRBD2	CASSSSSGQAKNIQYF	TGTGCCAGCAGCTCCTCTAGCGGGCAGGCCAAAAACATTCAGTACTTC
few	TRBJ2-7	TRBV29-1	-	CSGLVGYEQYF	TGCAGCGGACTTGTGGGCTACGAGCAGTACTTC
-	TRBJ1-5	TRBV7-9	-	CASSLEEGWPQPQHF	TGTGCCAGCAGCTTAGAGGAGGGGTGGCCACAGCCCCAGCATTTT
-	TRBJ2-7	TRBV5-1	TRBD1	CASSLEGGRYEQYF	TGCGCCAGCAGCTTGGAAGGGGGCCGGTACGAGCAGTACTTC
-	TRBJ2-5	TRBV4-1	-	CASSQRETQYF	TGCGCCAGCAGCCAACGGGAGACCCAGTACTTC
-	TRBJ2-3	TRBV7-8	TRBD2	CASSLARDYLTDTQYF	TGTGCCAGCAGCTTAGCAAGGGACTACCTTACAGATACGCAGTATTTT
few	TRBJ2-7	TRBV7-6	-	CASSLRGETYEQYF	TGTGCCAGCAGCCTCAGGGGAGAGACCTACGAGCAGTACTTC
-	TRBJ1-2	TRBV9	-	CASSVGGDYGYTF	TGTGCCAGTTCTGTAGGTGGGGACTATGGCTACACCTTC
-	TRBJ1-1	TRBV4-1	-	CASSQFQGSEAFF	TGCGCCAGCAGCCAATTTCAAGGGTCTGAAGCTTTCTTT
few	TRBJ2-7	TRBV13	-	CASSRDSESEQYF	TGTGCCAGCAGTCGGGACTCCGAATCCGAGCAGTACTTC
few	TRBJ2-5	TRBV5-1	-	CASSLEYAGAGETQYF	TGCGCCAGCAGCTTGGAATATGCTGGGGCCGGGGAGACCCAGTACTTC
few	TRBJ2-7	TRBV7-9	-	CASSKPTRREQYF	TGTGCCAGCAGCAAACCGACTAGACGGGAGCAGTACTTC
-	TRBJ2-1	TRBV5-1	TRBD2	CASSLVSSGSSYNEQFF	TGCGCCAGCAGCTTGGTCTCTAGCGGGAGCTCCTACAATGAGCAGTTCTTC
-	TRBJ1-1	TRBV4-1	-	CASSQDEGGPTEAFF	TGCGCCAGCAGCCAAGATGAGGGGGGGCCAACTGAAGCTTTCTTT
-	TRBJ1-5	TRBV27	-	CASSLWSNQPQHF	TGTGCCAGCAGTTTATGGAGCAATCAGCCCCAGCATTTT
-	TRBJ2-3	TRBV10-3	-	CAISVAGRGTDTQYF	TGTGCCATCAGTGTCGCCGGCCGGGGCACAGATACGCAGTATTTT
-	TRBJ2-4	TRBV6-6	-	CASSYSSRGRNIQYF	TGTGCCAGCAGTTACTCCAGCCGGGGGAGGAACATTCAGTACTTC
-	TRBJ1-5	TRBV30	TRBD1	CAWSGGQPNQPQHF	TGTGCCTGGAGTGGGGGACAGCCAAATCAGCCCCAGCATTTT
few	TRBJ2-3	TRBV2	-	CASSNDQNTQYF	TGTGCCAGCAGTAACGACCAAAATACGCAGTATTTT
-	TRBJ2-7	TRBV19	TRBD1	CAITGEGAHEQYF	TGTGCCATCACAGGAGAGGGGGCCCACGAGCAGTACTTC
-	TRBJ1-1	TRBV6-5	-	CASSYFRGPQAFF	TGTGCCAGCAGTTACTTCCGGGGACCCCAAGCTTTCTTT
-	TRBJ2-7	TRBV2	TRBD2	CASGRVSYEQYF	TGTGCCAGCGGGAGGGTCTCCTACGAGCAGTACTTC
-	TRBJ2-2	TRBV19	-	CASSILPGELFF	TGTGCCAGTAGTATTCTACCCGGGGAGCTGTTTTTT
few	TRBJ2-1	TRBV29-1	-	CSVGSGLQFF	TGCAGCGTTGGGTCGGGCTTGCAGTTCTTC
-	TRBJ2-7	TRBV7-8	-	CASSLGTGYEQYF	TGTGCCAGCAGCCTCGGAACCGGATACGAGCAGTACTTC